This T cell receptor (beta chain) derives from a study of T cells after yellow fever vaccination. General observations from the study: FACS-sorted repertoires could harbor abundant contaminating bulk-population clonotypes.

Of note for this clonotype: Its antigen is undetermined.

Template-switching 5'RACE yielded the TCR cDNA; a universal primer site and UMIs were added in the process. TCRdb redid the calling of the 5' RACE reads with MiXCR, one entry per CDR3 protein. This sample carries 300,000 to 400,000 distinct CDR3 sequences, around 13% of them seen once, and the ten largest clones take approximately 3.4%. CDR1 is SNHLY and CDR2 is FYNNEI in the germline V gene. CDR3 length equals 11 residues. Trimming stripped 6 bases from V and 7 bases from J, with 10 bases between. This chain uses TRBV2 with TRBJ2-7; D possibly matches TRBD1 or TRBD2 (5 bases each). Material: CD4+ T cells sorted from PBMCs, obtained 15 days after the yellow fever booster vaccination. This clonotype was obtained from a man between 18 and 35 years old who received the YFV17D yellow fever vaccine. In nucleotides, the CDR3 is TGTGCCAGCAGGTATGGGGGAGAGCAGTACTTC. This sequence encodes CASRYGGEQYF.